This T cell receptor beta chain appears in the sequencing data of a study of CD8+ T cells in alopecia areata. Isolated RNA was reverse transcribed into cDNA used as the sequencing template. The repertoire was sequenced with immunoSEQ multiplex PCR; TCRdb's copy has only in-frame clones and lacks some. In the table there are about 200,000 clones, roughly 57% of which are singletons. As for this clone: Its antigen is still unknown.

Lesional scalp punch biopsies and peripheral blood were collected from alopecia areata patients. Whole-study results and caveats: Scalp lesions, especially in alopecia totalis/universalis, had higher clonality than normal scalp.

The sequenced sample was CD4+ T cells sorted from blood, obtained at week 0. This receptor was obtained from a human donor with alopecia areata.

In nucleotides, the CDR3 is TGCAGCGTTGAAGATCTTAGGGCAGGGTATGGCTACACCTTC. It encodes CSVEDLRAGYGYTF. The chain couples TRBV29-1 to TRBJ1-2; possibly TRBD1 for D (5 bases). Germline lookup yields CDR1 SQVTM and CDR2 ANQGSEA. With 0 bases removed from V and 5 bases from J, the gap between germline ends came to 13 bases. The CDR3 spans 14 residues.